A selection of T cell receptor beta chains follows, all from one sample in a study of blood T cell repertoires in COVID-19. The repertoire was sequenced with immunoSEQ multiplex PCR; TCRdb's copy has only in-frame clones and lacks some. The sample yields 350,000 to 450,000 clones, around nine tenths seen once. The sequenced sample was PBMCs or T cells enriched from blood (not recorded which). The receptors originated from a woman between 18 and 30 years old who had been exposed to COVID-19. Both conserved end residues are part of each CDR3. The order of the fields is clone size, D gene, V gene, J gene, CDR3 protein, CDR3 DNA. The D gene is left open where the match is weak. Not all rows give a size; the values are once, few, many and, for expanded clones, a class.

.	TRBD2	TRBV10-3	TRBJ2-7	CAISERGLAGTYEQYF	TGTGCCATCAGTGAAAGGGGGCTAGCGGGGACCTACGAGCAGTACTTC
.	.	TRBV9	TRBJ1-4	CASSVAGRGMGEKLFF	TGTGCCAGCAGCGTAGCCGGAAGGGGCATGGGTGAAAAACTGTTTTTT
.	TRBD2	TRBV9	TRBJ2-3	CASSSPRGGGTDTQYF	TGTGCCAGCAGCAGTCCTCGGGGGGGCGGCACAGATACGCAGTATTTT
.	TRBD1	TRBV6-1	TRBJ2-7	CASSEAGTGTYEQYF	TGTGCCAGCAGTGAAGCTGGGACAGGCACCTACGAGCAGTACTTC
.	.	TRBV7-7	TRBJ2-5	CASSHSGGQETQYF	TGTGCCAGCAGCCATTCCGGGGGACAAGAGACCCAGTACTTC
.	TRBD1	TRBV7-2	TRBJ1-2	CASSSDRASRGYTF	TGTGCCAGCAGCTCCGACAGGGCGTCGAGGGGCTACACCTTC
.	TRBD1	TRBV2	TRBJ2-1	CASRGDRAGNEQFF	TGTGCCAGCAGAGGGGACAGGGCGGGCAATGAGCAGTTCTTC
.	TRBD1	TRBV7-9	TRBJ1-5	CASSSWDSRRNQPQHF	TGTGCCAGCAGTTCCTGGGACAGTCGGAGGAATCAGCCCCAGCATTTT
few	TRBD1	TRBV6-5	TRBJ2-4	CASRPGTGAIQYF	TGTGCCAGCAGGCCCGGGACAGGGGCTATTCAGTACTTC
.	TRBD1	TRBV9	TRBJ1-2	CASSVAETGGYRGYTF	TGTGCCAGCAGCGTAGCTGAGACAGGGGGATATCGTGGCTACACCTTC
once	.	TRBV3-1/TRBV3-2	TRBJ1-3	CASSQVQRGNTIYF	TGTGCCAGCAGCCAAGTTCAGAGGGGAAACACCATATATTTT
.	.	TRBV28	TRBJ1-1	CASSVTRVEAFF	TGTGCCAGCAGCGTGACGCGGGTTGAAGCTTTCTTT
.	.	TRBV9	TRBJ1-5	CASSREGNQPQHF	TGTGCCAGCAGCAGGGAGGGCAATCAGCCCCAGCATTTT
.	.	TRBV6-5	TRBJ1-2	CASRGGVQGYTF	TGTGCCAGCAGGGGAGGAGTCCAGGGCTACACCTTC
.	.	TRBV12-3/TRBV12-4	TRBJ1-1	CASSFTRVSEAFF	TGTGCCAGCAGTTTCACCAGGGTATCTGAAGCTTTCTTT
.	.	TRBV21-1	TRBJ2-7	CASSKFQGRQQYF	TGTGCCAGCAGCAAATTTCAGGGCCGACAGCAGTACTTC
.	.	TRBV5-4	TRBJ1-1	CASSRGLNTEAFF	TGTGCCAGCAGCAGGGGGTTGAACACTGAAGCTTTCTTT
.	TRBD1	TRBV29-1	TRBJ2-3	CSVLGGTGVDTQYF	TGCAGCGTCCTTGGGGGGACAGGGGTCGATACGCAGTATTTT
.	TRBD1	TRBV10-3	TRBJ2-7	CAIADRTPSYEQYF	TGTGCCATCGCGGACAGGACTCCTTCCTACGAGCAGTACTTC
once	TRBD2	TRBV13	TRBJ2-3	CASSDSGGGTDTQYF	TGTGCCAGCAGCGACTCGGGGGGTGGCACAGATACGCAGTATTTT
.	TRBD2	TRBV19	TRBJ2-7	CASSILGLAGLSDGEQYF	TGTGCCAGTAGTATTCTGGGACTAGCGGGACTGTCGGACGGCGAGCAGTACTTC
few	TRBD1	TRBV28	TRBJ1-1	CASSSWTGRNTEAFF	TGTGCCAGCAGTTCTTGGACAGGACGGAACACTGAAGCTTTCTTT
.	TRBD1	TRBV7-6	TRBJ1-2	CASSPWTGENYGYTF	TGTGCCAGCAGCCCCTGGACAGGGGAGAACTATGGCTACACCTTC
.	TRBD1	TRBV28	TRBJ1-4	CASSWDRGREKLFF	TGTGCCAGCAGTTGGGACAGGGGGCGCGAAAAACTGTTTTTT
once	TRBD1	TRBV28	TRBJ1-1	CASSFPGTGGAEAFF	TGTGCCAGCAGTTTCCCCGGGACAGGGGGAGCGGAAGCTTTCTTT
.	.	TRBV5-4	TRBJ1-3	CASSLAGSAGNTIYF	TGTGCCAGCAGCTTGGCCGGGAGTGCTGGAAACACCATATATTTT
once	.	TRBV20-1	TRBJ1-2	CSASLNYGYTF	TGCAGTGCCTCCCTTAACTATGGCTACACCTTC
.	.	TRBV4-1	TRBJ1-2	CASSQSLRTHGYTF	TGCGCCAGCAGCCAATCCCTAAGAACCCATGGCTACACCTTC
once	TRBD2	TRBV15	TRBJ2-7	CATSSRLAGDEQYF	TGTGCCACCAGCAGTCGGCTAGCGGGGGACGAGCAGTACTTC
.	.	TRBV19	TRBJ1-6	CASSLEVQGFYNSPLHF	TGTGCCAGTAGCCTAGAAGTACAGGGTTTCTATAATTCACCCCTCCACTTT
.	TRBD1	TRBV3-1/TRBV3-2	TRBJ1-2	CASSRDRGMGGYTF	TGTGCCAGCAGCCGTGACAGGGGTATGGGTGGCTACACCTTC
.	.	TRBV3-1/TRBV3-2	TRBJ2-7	CASSQEAGAYEQYF	TGTGCCAGCAGCCAAGAAGCCGGGGCCTACGAGCAGTACTTC
.	TRBD1	TRBV6-6	TRBJ2-6	CASSRGQGYTGANVLTF	TGTGCCAGCAGTCGAGGACAGGGTTATACTGGGGCCAACGTCCTGACTTTC
.	TRBD1	TRBV18	TRBJ2-2	CASSPRQGASTGELFF	TGTGCCAGCTCACCACGTCAGGGGGCGAGCACCGGGGAGCTGTTTTTT
.	.	TRBV13	TRBJ2-3	CASSLRFSDTQYF	TGTGCCAGCAGCCTCAGATTCTCAGATACGCAGTATTTT
.	.	TRBV4-1	TRBJ1-1	CASSQGPAGVIVMNTEAFF	TGCGCCAGCAGCCAGGGTCCCGCCGGGGTTATAGTAATGAACACTGAAGCTTTCTTT
once	TRBD1	TRBV10-3	TRBJ1-2	CAISEPDRGATF	TGTGCCATCAGTGAGCCGGACAGGGGTGCCACCTTC
.	TRBD1	TRBV15	TRBJ2-7	CATSGRTGVTFYEQYF	TGTGCCACCAGCGGGAGGACAGGGGTCACCTTCTACGAGCAGTACTTC
once	.	TRBV9	TRBJ1-6	CASSARSGANNSPLHF	TGTGCCAGCAGCGCCCGATCAGGGGCGAATAATTCACCCCTCCACTTT
once	.	TRBV4-3	TRBJ2-1	CASSQVLQGGYNEQFF	TGCGCCAGCAGCCAAGTTTTACAGGGTGGATACAATGAGCAGTTCTTC
.	.	TRBV7-2	TRBJ2-1	CASSFGGIYNEQFF	TGTGCCAGCAGCTTTGGCGGGATCTACAATGAGCAGTTCTTC
.	.	TRBV19	TRBJ2-3	CASSSGVSTDTQYF	TGTGCCAGTAGTAGCGGGGTTAGCACAGATACGCAGTATTTT
.	TRBD2	TRBV4-2	TRBJ2-1	CASSQERRGVDEQFF	TGTGCCAGCAGCCAAGAGCGGCGGGGGGTTGATGAGCAGTTCTTC
.	TRBD2	TRBV7-8	TRBJ2-5	CASSLRTSGSRETQYF	TGTGCCAGCAGCTTACGGACTAGCGGGAGTCGGGAGACCCAGTACTTC
.	TRBD2	TRBV4-2	TRBJ2-1	CASSQILAGGPDEQFF	TGTGCCAGCAGCCAAATACTAGCGGGGGGGCCAGATGAGCAGTTCTTC
.	TRBD1	TRBV9	TRBJ2-1	CASGKRGHEQFF	TGTGCCAGCGGCAAAAGGGGGCATGAGCAGTTCTTC
.	TRBD1	TRBV7-9	TRBJ1-2	CASSPGTVYGYTF	TGTGCCAGCAGCCCCGGGACAGTCTATGGCTACACCTTC
.	TRBD2	TRBV5-6	TRBJ2-3	CASSLGLAGYTDTQYF	TGTGCCAGCAGCCTTGGACTAGCGGGCTACACAGATACGCAGTATTTT
once	TRBD2	TRBV7-3	TRBJ2-3	CASSSTGTIGADTQYF	TGTGCCAGCAGCTCGACCGGGACTATTGGCGCAGATACGCAGTATTTT
.	TRBD2	TRBV9	TRBJ2-5	CASSPGLAPETQYF	TGTGCCAGCAGCCCGGGACTAGCTCCGGAGACCCAGTACTTC